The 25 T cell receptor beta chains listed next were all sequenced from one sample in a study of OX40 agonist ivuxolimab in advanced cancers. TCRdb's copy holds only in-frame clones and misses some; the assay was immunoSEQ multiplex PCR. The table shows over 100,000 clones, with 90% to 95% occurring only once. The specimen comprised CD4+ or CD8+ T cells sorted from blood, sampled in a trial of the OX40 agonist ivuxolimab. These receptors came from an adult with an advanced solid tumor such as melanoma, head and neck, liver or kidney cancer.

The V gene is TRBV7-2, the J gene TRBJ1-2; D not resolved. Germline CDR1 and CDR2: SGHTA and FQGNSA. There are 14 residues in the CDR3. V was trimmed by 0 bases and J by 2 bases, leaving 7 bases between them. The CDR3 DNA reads TGTGCCAGCAGCTTAGCTGGGGTGAACTATGGCTACACCTTC. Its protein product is CASSLAGVNYGYTF. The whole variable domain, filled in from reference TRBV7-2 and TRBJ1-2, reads GAGVSQSPSNKVTEKGKDVELRCDPISGHTALYWYRQSLGQGLEFLIYFQGNSAPDKSGLPSDRFSAERTGGSVSTLTIQRTQQEDSAVYLCASSLAGVNYGYTFGSGTRLTVV.

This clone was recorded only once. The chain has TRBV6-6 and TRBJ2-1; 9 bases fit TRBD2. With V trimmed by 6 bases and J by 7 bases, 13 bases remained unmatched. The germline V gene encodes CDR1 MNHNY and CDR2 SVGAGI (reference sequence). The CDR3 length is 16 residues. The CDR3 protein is CASSSSLAGEGNEQFF. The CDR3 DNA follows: TGTGCCAGCAGCTCTTCTTTAGCGGGGGAAGGGAATGAGCAGTTCTTC.

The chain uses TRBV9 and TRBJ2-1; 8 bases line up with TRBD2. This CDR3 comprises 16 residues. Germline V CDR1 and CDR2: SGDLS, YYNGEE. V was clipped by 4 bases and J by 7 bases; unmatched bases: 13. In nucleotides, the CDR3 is TGTGCCAGCAGCTCAAATAGCGGGAACCGCTGGAATGAGCAGTTCTTC. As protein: CASSSNSGNRWNEQFF.

The CDR3 is CASSPERNQPQHF. CDR3 nucleotides: TGTGCCAGCTCACCGGAACGCAATCAGCCCCAGCATTTT. This chain connects TRBV18 to TRBJ1-5; D gene uncertain. The CDR3 extends over 13 amino acids. V was cut by 3 bases and J by 2 bases, with 5 bases left in between. The germline V gene encodes CDR1 KGHSH and CDR2 LQKENI.

CDR3 DNA sequence: TGTGCCAGCAGCTCGCTGGGCGGGTCCGGAAACACCATATATTTT. The encoded protein is CASSSLGGSGNTIYF. The chain employs TRBV5-6 and TRBJ1-3, with D hard to call. Trimming left V 3 bases short and J 4 bases short, with 14 bases between. Germline assignment: CDR1 SGHDT and CDR2 YYEEEE. This CDR3 has 15 residues.

The CDR3 DNA reads as TGTGCCAGCTTCGGGGGGGAACAAGAGACCCAGTACTTC. It specifies CASFGGEQETQYF. The chain recombines TRBV10-3 with TRBJ2-5; TRBD2 agrees at 8 bases. The CDR3 consists of 13 residues. Trimming removed 10 bases from V and 2 bases from J; junction bases left unmatched: 6. The V gene's germline CDR1 is ENHRY and CDR2 SYGVKD.

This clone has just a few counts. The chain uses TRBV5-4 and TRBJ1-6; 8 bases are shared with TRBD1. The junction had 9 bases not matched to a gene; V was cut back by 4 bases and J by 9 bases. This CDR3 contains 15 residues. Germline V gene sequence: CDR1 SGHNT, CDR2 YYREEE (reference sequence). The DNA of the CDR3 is TGTGCCAGCAGCCTGGCAGGACAGGGAGGTTCACCCCTCCACTTT. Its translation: CASSLAGQGGSPLHF.

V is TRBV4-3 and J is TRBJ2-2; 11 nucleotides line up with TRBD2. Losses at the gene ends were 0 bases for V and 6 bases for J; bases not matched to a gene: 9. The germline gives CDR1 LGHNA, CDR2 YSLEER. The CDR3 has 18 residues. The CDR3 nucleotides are TGCGCCAGCAGCCAAGACCCTAGCGGGGGGTCTAGGGCCGGGGAGCTGTTTTTT. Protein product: CASSQDPSGGSRAGELFF.

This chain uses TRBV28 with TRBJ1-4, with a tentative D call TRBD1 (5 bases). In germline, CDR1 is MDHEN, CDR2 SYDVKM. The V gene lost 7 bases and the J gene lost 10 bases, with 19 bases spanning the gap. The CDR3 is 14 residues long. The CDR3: CASTNQGRKAKLFF. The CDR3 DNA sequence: TGTGCCAGCACCAATCAGGGTCGGAAGGCAAAACTGTTTTTT.

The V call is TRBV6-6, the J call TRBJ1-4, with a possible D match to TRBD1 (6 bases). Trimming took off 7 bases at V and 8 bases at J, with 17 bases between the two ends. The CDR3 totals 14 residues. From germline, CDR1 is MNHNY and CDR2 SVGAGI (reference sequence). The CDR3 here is CASILARGGEKLFF. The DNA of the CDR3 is TGTGCCAGCATTTTAGCCAGGGGTGGGGAAAAACTGTTTTTT.

The CDR3 spells CASSPGTANEQYF. DNA of the CDR3: TGTGCCAGCAGTCCCGGGACCGCAAACGAGCAGTACTTC. The J gene is TRBJ2-7, the V gene TRBV11-2; D possibly matches TRBD1 or TRBD2 (5 bases each). Trimming took 6 bases from V and 5 from J, leaving 14 bases between them. The CDR3 contains 13 residues. Germline V gives CDR1 SGHAT, CDR2 FQNNGV.

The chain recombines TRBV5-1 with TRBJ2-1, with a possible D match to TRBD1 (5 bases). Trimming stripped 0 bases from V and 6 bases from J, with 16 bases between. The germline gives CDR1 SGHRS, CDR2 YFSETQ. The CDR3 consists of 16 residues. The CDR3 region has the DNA TGCGCCAGCAGCTTGGCCTGGGCAGGGTTCGGCAATGAGCAGTTCTTC. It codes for CASSLAWAGFGNEQFF.

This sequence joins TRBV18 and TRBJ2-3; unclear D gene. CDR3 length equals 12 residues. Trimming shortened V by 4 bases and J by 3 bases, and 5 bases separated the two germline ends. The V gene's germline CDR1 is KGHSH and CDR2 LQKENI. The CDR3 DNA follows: TGTGCCAGCTCACGATCGACAGATACGCAGTATTTT. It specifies CASSRSTDTQYF.

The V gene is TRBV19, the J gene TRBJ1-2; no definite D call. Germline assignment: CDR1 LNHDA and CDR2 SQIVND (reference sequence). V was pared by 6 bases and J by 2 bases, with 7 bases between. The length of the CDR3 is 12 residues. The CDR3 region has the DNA TGTGCCAGTAGACCGGACAACTATGGCTACACCTTC. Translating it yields CASRPDNYGYTF.

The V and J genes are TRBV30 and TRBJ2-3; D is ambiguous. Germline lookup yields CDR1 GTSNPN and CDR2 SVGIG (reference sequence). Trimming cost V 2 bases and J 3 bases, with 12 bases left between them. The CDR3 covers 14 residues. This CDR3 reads CAWSQDVRTDTQYF. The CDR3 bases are TGTGCCTGGAGTCAGGATGTTCGGACAGATACGCAGTATTTT.

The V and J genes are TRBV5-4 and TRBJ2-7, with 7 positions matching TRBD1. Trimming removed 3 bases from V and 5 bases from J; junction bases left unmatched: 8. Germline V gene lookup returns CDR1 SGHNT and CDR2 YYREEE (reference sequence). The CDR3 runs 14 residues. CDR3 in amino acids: CASSSTGSWDEQYF. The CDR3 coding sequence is TGTGCCAGCAGCTCGACAGGGTCGTGGGACGAGCAGTACTTC.

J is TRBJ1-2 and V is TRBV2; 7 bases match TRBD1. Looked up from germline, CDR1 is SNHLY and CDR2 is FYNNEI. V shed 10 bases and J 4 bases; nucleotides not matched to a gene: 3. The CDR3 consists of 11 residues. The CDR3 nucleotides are TGTGCCACTCAGGGGGGCTATGGCTACACCTTC. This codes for CATQGGYGYTF.

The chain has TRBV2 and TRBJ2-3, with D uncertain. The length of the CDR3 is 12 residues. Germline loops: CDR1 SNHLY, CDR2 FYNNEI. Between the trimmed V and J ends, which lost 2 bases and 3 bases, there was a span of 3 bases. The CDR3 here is CASSEWTDTQYF. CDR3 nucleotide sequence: TGTGCCAGCAGTGAATGGACAGATACGCAGTATTTT.

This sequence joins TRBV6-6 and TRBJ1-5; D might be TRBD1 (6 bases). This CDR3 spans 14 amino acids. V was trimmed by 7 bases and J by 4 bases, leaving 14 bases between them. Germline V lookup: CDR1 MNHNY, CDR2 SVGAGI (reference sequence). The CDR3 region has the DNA TGTGCCAGCACCAAGACAGGTGCTAATCAGCCCCAGCATTTT. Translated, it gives CASTKTGANQPQHF.

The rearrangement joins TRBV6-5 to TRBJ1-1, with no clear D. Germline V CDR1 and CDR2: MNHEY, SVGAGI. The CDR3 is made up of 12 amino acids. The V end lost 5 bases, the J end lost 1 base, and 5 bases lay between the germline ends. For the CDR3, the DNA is TGTGCCAGCAGTCCCGGGAACACTGAAGCTTTCTTT. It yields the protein CASSPGNTEAFF.

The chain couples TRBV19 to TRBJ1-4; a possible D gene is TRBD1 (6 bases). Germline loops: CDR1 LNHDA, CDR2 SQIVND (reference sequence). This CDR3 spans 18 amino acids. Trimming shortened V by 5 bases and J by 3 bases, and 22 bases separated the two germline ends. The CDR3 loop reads CASSPTPTGGKANEKLFF. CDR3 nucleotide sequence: TGTGCCAGTAGTCCCACCCCGACGGGGGGCAAAGCTAATGAAAAACTGTTTTTT.

CDR3 nucleotide sequence: TGTGCCAGCAGCTTTCAGGGGTTCACTGAAGCTTTCTTT. It specifies CASSFQGFTEAFF. The J gene is TRBJ1-1, the V gene TRBV7-9, with D possibly being TRBD1 (6 bases). The CDR3 is 13 amino acids. V lost 3 bases to trimming and J lost 4 bases, with 9 bases between them. Germline-derived CDR1 and CDR2 are SEHNR and FQNEAQ (reference sequence). Full variable domain (remainder filled in from reference TRBV7-9 and TRBJ1-1): DTGVSQNPRHKITKRGQNVTFRCDPISEHNRLYWYRQTLGQGPEFLTYFQNEAQLEKSRLLSDRFSAERPKGSFSTLEIQRTEQGDSAMYLCASSFQGFTEAFFGQGTRLTVV.

The DNA for the CDR3 is TGTGCCAGCCTATTGGGCGGGACCAGCACAGATACGCAGTATTTT. Protein sequence: CASLLGGTSTDTQYF. The chain joins TRBV10-3 to TRBJ2-3; possible D gene TRBD2, 6 bases. Germline V CDR1 and CDR2: ENHRY, SYGVKD. Trimming stripped 10 bases from V and 0 bases from J, with 17 bases between. The CDR3 is 15 amino acids.

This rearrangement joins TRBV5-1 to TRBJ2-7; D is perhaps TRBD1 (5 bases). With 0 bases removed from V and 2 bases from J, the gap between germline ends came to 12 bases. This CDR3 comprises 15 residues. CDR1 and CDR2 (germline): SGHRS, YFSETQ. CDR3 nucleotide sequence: TGCGCCAGCAGCTTGGGGCAGACAGCCACCTACGAGCAGTACTTC. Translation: CASSLGQTATYEQYF.

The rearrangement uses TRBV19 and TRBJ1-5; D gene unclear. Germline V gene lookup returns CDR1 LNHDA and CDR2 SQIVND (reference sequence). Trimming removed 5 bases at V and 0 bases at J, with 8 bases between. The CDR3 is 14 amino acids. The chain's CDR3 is CASSSTNSNQPQHF. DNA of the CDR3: TGTGCCAGTAGTTCGACAAATAGCAATCAGCCCCAGCATTTT.